This is a list of T cell receptor beta chains from one sample in a study of beta chain features in type 1 diabetes. The repertoire was sequenced with immunoSEQ multiplex PCR; TCRdb's copy has only in-frame clones and lacks some. Of hundreds of thousands of clones in the sample, roughly 13% are singletons; the top ten hold 0.03% to 0.04%. Sequenced material: naive CD4+ T cells from blood. These receptors were collected from a man between 18 and 35 years old with type 1 diabetes. Each CDR3 is given with its conserved first and last residue. D genes are given only for firm matches. Rows may omit the clone size; those that give it use once, few, many or a size class.

TRBV15	NA	TRBJ2-1	NA	CATSPRPRTMSHEQFF	TGTGCCACCAGCCCCCGGCCAAGGACTATGAGTCATGAGCAGTTCTTC
TRBV9	NA	TRBJ1-1	many	CASSVEGNTEAFF	TGTGCCAGCAGCGTAGAGGGGAACACTGAAGCTTTCTTT
TRBV19	NA	TRBJ2-1	NA	CASSSGTTTYNEQFF	TGTGCCAGTAGTTCCGGCACAACTACATACAATGAGCAGTTCTTC
TRBV5-1	TRBD1	TRBJ1-5	NA	CASSLTGVNQPQHF	TGCGCCAGCAGCTTGACAGGGGTCAATCAGCCCCAGCATTTT
TRBV9	NA	TRBJ1-1	NA	CASSVGAGYTEAFF	TGTGCCAGCAGCGTAGGAGCCGGGTACACTGAAGCTTTCTTT
TRBV30	NA	TRBJ1-4	few	CAWSRNSGEKLFF	TGTGCCTGGAGTAGAAATTCGGGTGAAAAACTGTTTTTT
TRBV2	NA	TRBJ1-2	NA	CASSESVNYGYTF	TGTGCCAGCAGTGAATCAGTCAACTATGGCTACACCTTC
TRBV19	NA	TRBJ2-3	NA	CASIGATDTQYF	TGTGCCAGTATAGGTGCAACAGATACGCAGTATTTT
TRBV12-5	TRBD2	TRBJ2-1	NA	CASGLSPPTSGYNEQFF	TGTGCTAGTGGTTTGTCCCCCCCGACTAGCGGCTACAATGAGCAGTTCTTC
TRBV18	NA	TRBJ2-1	NA	CASSSSTSFNEQFF	TGTGCCAGCTCATCCTCAACTAGCTTCAATGAGCAGTTCTTC
TRBV6-5	NA	TRBJ1-2	few	CASSPGVRGYGYTF	TGTGCCAGCAGCCCCGGGGTCAGAGGTTATGGCTACACCTTC
TRBV5-1	NA	TRBJ1-4	NA	CASSGGVGNEKLFF	TGCGCCAGCAGCGGGGGTGTGGGTAACGAAAAACTGTTTTTT
TRBV5-1	NA	TRBJ2-3	NA	CASSLEGMDTQYF	TGCGCCAGCAGCTTGGAGGGGATGGATACGCAGTATTTT
TRBV30	NA	TRBJ2-5	few	CAWGSGAGETQYF	TGTGCCTGGGGCTCGGGGGCGGGAGAGACCCAGTACTTC
TRBV9	NA	TRBJ2-7	NA	CASSHQEGAGYEQYF	TGTGCCAGCAGTCACCAAGAGGGAGCGGGCTACGAGCAGTACTTC
TRBV29-1	NA	TRBJ1-4	few	CSVAHGQGREKLFF	TGCAGCGTTGCTCACGGCCAGGGCAGAGAAAAACTGTTTTTT
TRBV15	TRBD1	TRBJ1-2	NA	CATSREQGGYGYTF	TGTGCCACCAGCAGAGAACAGGGGGGCTATGGCTACACCTTC
TRBV5-4	TRBD2	TRBJ2-5	NA	CASSPSGLFPPYQETQYF	TGTGCCAGCAGCCCATCGGGACTATTCCCCCCGTACCAAGAGACCCAGTACTTC
TRBV5-1	NA	TRBJ2-1	NA	CASSLGAGGNEQFF	TGCGCCAGCAGCTTGGGCGCTGGGGGCAATGAGCAGTTCTTC
TRBV7-2	NA	TRBJ2-3	NA	CASSFLTLSSATQYF	TGTGCCAGCAGCTTTTTGACTCTAAGTTCGGCTACGCAGTATTTT
TRBV7-2	TRBD1	TRBJ1-1	NA	CASSLGTGLRTEAFF	TGTGCCAGCAGCTTAGGGACAGGGTTGAGGACTGAAGCTTTCTTT
TRBV7-2	NA	TRBJ1-2	few	CASSSMGHRDYGYTF	TGTGCCAGCAGCTCAATGGGTCACAGGGACTATGGCTACACCTTC
TRBV7-2	TRBD1	TRBJ1-1	NA	CASTLASTGGYTEAFF	TGTGCCAGCACCCTCGCCTCGACAGGGGGGTACACTGAAGCTTTCTTT
TRBV5-1	TRBD1	TRBJ2-1	few	CASSFSTGGFDEQFF	TGCGCCAGCAGCTTCTCGACAGGGGGATTCGATGAGCAGTTCTTC
TRBV28	TRBD1	TRBJ2-5	NA	CASSRNDRDQETQYF	TGTGCCAGCAGCCGTAATGACAGGGACCAAGAGACCCAGTACTTC
TRBV6-5	TRBD1	TRBJ1-1	few	CASSRQGSEAFF	TGTGCCAGCAGTCGACAGGGGTCTGAAGCTTTCTTT
TRBV29-1	NA	TRBJ1-1	NA	CSVTRAMNTEAFF	TGCAGCGTTACGAGGGCCATGAACACTGAAGCTTTCTTT
TRBV6-5	TRBD2	TRBJ2-1	NA	CASSASGSYNEQFF	TGTGCCAGCAGTGCTAGCGGGAGCTACAATGAGCAGTTCTTC
TRBV19	NA	TRBJ1-5	NA	CASSARDLGNQPQHF	TGTGCCAGTAGCGCCCGGGATCTGGGCAATCAGCCCCAGCATTTT
TRBV29-1	TRBD2	TRBJ2-5	few	CSQLGPGLAGLETQYF	TGCAGTCAACTCGGGCCGGGACTAGCGGGTTTAGAGACCCAGTACTTC
TRBV7-2	NA	TRBJ2-7	NA	CASSSGSWEQYF	TGTGCCAGCAGCTCAGGGAGTTGGGAGCAGTACTTC
TRBV5-1	NA	TRBJ1-1	few	CASSLEEATEAFF	TGCGCCAGCAGCTTGGAGGAGGCCACTGAAGCTTTCTTT
TRBV27	NA	TRBJ1-2	NA	CASNSPAAGVYGYTF	TGTGCCAGCAATTCCCCCGCGGCAGGGGTCTATGGCTACACCTTC
TRBV5-6	NA	TRBJ2-3	NA	CASSLPGLGSDTQYF	TGTGCCAGCAGCTTACCGGGACTGGGATCAGATACGCAGTATTTT
TRBV19	TRBD1	TRBJ2-4	few	CASSTLGQGTFIQYF	TGTGCCAGTAGCACCCTGGGACAGGGGACGTTCATTCAGTACTTC
TRBV30	NA	TRBJ1-1	NA	CAGKQVLAEAFF	TGTGCCGGAAAACAGGTTTTGGCTGAAGCTTTCTTT
TRBV6-5	NA	TRBJ1-1	NA	CASSYDTPLNTEAFF	TGTGCCAGCAGTTACGATACCCCCCTGAACACTGAAGCTTTCTTT
TRBV30	NA	TRBJ2-5	NA	CAWSPQETQYF	TGTGCCTGGAGCCCACAAGAGACCCAGTACTTC
TRBV4-1	NA	TRBJ2-1	NA	CASSQVTPGNEQFF	TGCGCCAGCAGCCAAGTAACTCCAGGGAATGAGCAGTTCTTC
TRBV30	NA	TRBJ2-1	NA	CAWGVNLQFF	TGTGCCTGGGGGGTGAACTTGCAGTTCTTC
TRBV7-2	TRBD2	TRBJ2-1	few	CASSLDSGSRNEQFF	TGTGCCAGCAGCTTAGATAGCGGGAGCAGAAATGAGCAGTTCTTC
TRBV4-1	TRBD1	TRBJ2-5	NA	CASSQDGTGGRETQYF	TGCGCCAGCAGCCAAGATGGGACAGGGGGTAGGGAGACCCAGTACTTC
TRBV7-2	TRBD2	TRBJ2-3	NA	CASSRRLAGGGNTQYF	TGTGCCAGCAGCCGCCGACTAGCGGGGGGCGGGAATACGCAGTATTTT
TRBV29-1	NA	TRBJ2-3	NA	CSVIRDPVTDTQYF	TGCAGCGTTATCCGGGACCCTGTCACAGATACGCAGTATTTT
TRBV5-4	NA	TRBJ1-1	NA	CASSWGNTEAFF	TGTGCCAGCAGCTGGGGGAACACTGAAGCTTTCTTT
TRBV7-2	TRBD2	TRBJ2-5	NA	CASSLVGLAGGLETQYF	TGTGCCAGCAGCTTAGTGGGACTAGCGGGGGGATTAGAGACCCAGTACTTC
TRBV6-5	TRBD1	TRBJ2-1	NA	CASSTGQGIYNEQFF	TGTGCCAGCAGTACCGGACAGGGGATCTACAATGAGCAGTTCTTC
TRBV7-9	NA	TRBJ1-1	NA	CASSPARTQNTEAFF	TGTGCCAGCAGCCCCGCACGGACTCAGAACACTGAAGCTTTCTTT
TRBV21-1	NA	TRBJ2-5	few	CASSKADRNQETQYF	TGTGCCAGCAGCAAAGCGGACAGGAATCAAGAGACCCAGTACTTC
TRBV9	TRBD2	TRBJ2-7	few	CASSVEGTSGTYEQYF	TGTGCCAGCAGCGTAGAAGGGACTAGCGGGACCTACGAGCAGTACTTC
TRBV19	NA	TRBJ2-7	NA	CASSIYRDHSYEQYF	TGTGCCAGTAGTATTTATCGGGACCACTCCTACGAGCAGTACTTC
TRBV5-1	NA	TRBJ2-5	NA	CASSLGWGETQYF	TGCGCCAGCAGCTTGGGTTGGGGTGAGACCCAGTACTTC
TRBV30	TRBD2	TRBJ2-5	few	CAWSLGLASSETQYF	TGTGCCTGGAGTTTAGGACTAGCATCGTCCGAGACCCAGTACTTC
TRBV30	NA	TRBJ1-3	NA	CAWRKGDGASGNTIYF	TGTGCCTGGAGGAAGGGGGACGGAGCCTCTGGAAACACCATATATTTT
TRBV10-3	TRBD2	TRBJ2-1	few	CAISDGASGYPYNEQFF	TGTGCCATCAGTGATGGGGCTAGCGGTTACCCCTACAATGAGCAGTTCTTC
TRBV7-9	NA	TRBJ2-2	NA	CASSLRAGGELFF	TGTGCCAGCAGCTTACGGGCTGGTGGGGAGCTGTTTTTT
TRBV30	NA	TRBJ2-1	few	CAWSVPSDEQFF	TGTGCCTGGAGTGTACCATCTGATGAGCAGTTCTTC
TRBV30	NA	TRBJ2-7	NA	CAWSDDRNPYEQYF	TGTGCCTGGAGTGACGACAGAAACCCCTACGAGCAGTACTTC
TRBV4-3	NA	TRBJ2-2	NA	CASSQRQSDRQNTGELFF	TGCGCCAGCAGCCAAAGGCAGAGCGACAGACAGAACACCGGGGAGCTGTTTTTT